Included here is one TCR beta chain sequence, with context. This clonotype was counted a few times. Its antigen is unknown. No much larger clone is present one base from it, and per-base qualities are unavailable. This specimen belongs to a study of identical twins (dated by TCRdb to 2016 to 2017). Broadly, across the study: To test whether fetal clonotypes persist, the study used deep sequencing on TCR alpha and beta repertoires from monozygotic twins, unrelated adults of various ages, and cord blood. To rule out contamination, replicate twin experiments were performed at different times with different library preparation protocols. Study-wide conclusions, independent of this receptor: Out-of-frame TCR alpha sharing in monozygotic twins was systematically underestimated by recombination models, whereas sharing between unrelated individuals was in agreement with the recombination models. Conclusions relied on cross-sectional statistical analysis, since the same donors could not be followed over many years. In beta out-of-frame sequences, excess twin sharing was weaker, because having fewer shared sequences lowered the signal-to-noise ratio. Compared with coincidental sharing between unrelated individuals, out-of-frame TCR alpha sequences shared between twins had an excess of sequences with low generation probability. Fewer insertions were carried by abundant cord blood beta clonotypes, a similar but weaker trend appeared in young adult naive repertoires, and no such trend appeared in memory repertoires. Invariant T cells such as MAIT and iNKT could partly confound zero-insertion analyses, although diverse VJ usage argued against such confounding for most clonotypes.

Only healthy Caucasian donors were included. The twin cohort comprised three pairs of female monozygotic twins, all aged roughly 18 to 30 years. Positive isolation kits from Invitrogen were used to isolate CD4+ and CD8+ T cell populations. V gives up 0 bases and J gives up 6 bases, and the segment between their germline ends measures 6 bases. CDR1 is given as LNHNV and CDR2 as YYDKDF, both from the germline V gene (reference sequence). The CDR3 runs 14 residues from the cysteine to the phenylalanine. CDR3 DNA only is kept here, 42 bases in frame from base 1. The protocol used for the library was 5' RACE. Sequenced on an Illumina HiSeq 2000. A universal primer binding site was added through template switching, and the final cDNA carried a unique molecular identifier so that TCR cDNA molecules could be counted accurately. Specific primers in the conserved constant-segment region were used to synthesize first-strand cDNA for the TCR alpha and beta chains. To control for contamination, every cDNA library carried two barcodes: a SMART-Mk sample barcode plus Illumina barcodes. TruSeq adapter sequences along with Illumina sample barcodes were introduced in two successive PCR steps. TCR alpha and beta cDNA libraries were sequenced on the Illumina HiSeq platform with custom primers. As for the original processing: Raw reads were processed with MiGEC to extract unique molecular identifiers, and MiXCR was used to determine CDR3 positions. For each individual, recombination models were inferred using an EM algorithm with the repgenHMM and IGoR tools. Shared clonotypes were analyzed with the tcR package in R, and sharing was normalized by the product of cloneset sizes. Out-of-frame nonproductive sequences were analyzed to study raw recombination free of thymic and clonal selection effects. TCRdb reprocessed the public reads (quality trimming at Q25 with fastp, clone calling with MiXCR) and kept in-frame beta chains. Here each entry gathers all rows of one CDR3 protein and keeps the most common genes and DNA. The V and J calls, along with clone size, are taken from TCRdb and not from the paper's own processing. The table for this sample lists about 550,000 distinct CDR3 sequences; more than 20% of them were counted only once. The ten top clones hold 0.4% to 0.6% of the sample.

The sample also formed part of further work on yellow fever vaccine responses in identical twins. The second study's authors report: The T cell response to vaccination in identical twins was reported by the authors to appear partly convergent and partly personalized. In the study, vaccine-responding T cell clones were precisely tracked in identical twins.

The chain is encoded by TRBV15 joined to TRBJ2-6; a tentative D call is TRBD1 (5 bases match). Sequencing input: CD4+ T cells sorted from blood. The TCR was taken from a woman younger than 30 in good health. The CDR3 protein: CATSREGQANVLTF. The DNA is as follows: TGTGCCACCAGCAGAGAGGGGCAGGCCAACGTCCTGACTTTC.